The 18 T cell receptor beta chains below were found in one sample sequenced in a study of T-cell memory formation after mild COVID-19 (dated by TCRdb to the early 2020s). The library was prepared using 5' RACE. For sequencing, an Illumina NovaSeq 6000 was employed. TCRdb handled the public reads itself, with Q25 trimming in fastp and clone calling in MiXCR, and kept productive beta chains. When rows share a CDR3 protein, they turn into one entry using the most common DNA and genes. In all, the sample holds 110,000 to 150,000 distinct CDR3 sequences, and 13% to 15% of those were seen once. Clones ranked in the top ten supply 25% to 30% of the sample. Sequenced material: PBMCs or a T cell subset sorted from them (not recorded which). The receptors here all came from an adult woman who had mild COVID-19 (a few samples of this study predate the infection). The sample titles of this study are shuffled in the database, so cell type and time point are left out; the donor was told from shared clones.

This clonotype appeared a few times. This chain joins TRBV7-4 and TRBJ1-4, with D hard to call. V gave up 0 bases and J gave up 2 bases, with 13 bases separating them. This CDR3 region has 17 residues. Germline CDR1 and CDR2: SGHVT and SQSDAQ. As DNA, the CDR3 is TGTGCCAGCAGCTTAGCGCGCCCGTCCGGGACTAATGAAAAACTGTTTTTT. This gives the protein CASSLARPSGTNEKLFF.

This clonotype was recorded a few times. The rearrangement links TRBV6-5 to TRBJ2-1, with 7 bases identical to TRBD1. Per germline, CDR1 MNHEY and CDR2 SVGAGI. There are 16 residues in the CDR3. The trim removed 0 bases at V and 12 bases at J, leaving 14 bases unmatched. DNA for the CDR3: TGTGCCAGCAGTTACTCGATGGGACAGCTGATTAAGGGGCAGTTCTTC. This sequence encodes CASSYSMGQLIKGQFF.

There are a few counts of this clonotype. The V and J genes are TRBV2 and TRBJ2-2; a possible D gene is TRBD1 (6 bases). Per germline, CDR1 SNHLY and CDR2 FYNNEI. The V end lost 8 bases, the J end lost 3 bases, and 10 bases lay between the germline ends. The CDR3 is made up of 13 amino acids. The CDR3 coding sequence is TGTGCCAGCGAGGGGGTGGACACCGGGGAGCTGTTTTTT. Its translation is CASEGVDTGELFF.

This clonotype was seen only a few times. The chain has TRBV29-1 and TRBJ2-7; D not certain. Germline V gene lookup returns CDR1 SQVTM and CDR2 ANQGSEA. The V gene lost 1 base and the J gene lost 3 bases, with 4 bases spanning the gap. The CDR3 consists of 11 residues. CDR3 DNA sequence: TGCAGCGTTGAAGCGTTCTACGAGCAGTACTTC. Protein: CSVEAFYEQYF.

The chain combines TRBV29-1 with TRBJ2-1, with 8 bases lining up with TRBD1. CDR1 SQVTM and CDR2 ANQGSEA come from the germline V gene. The V gene end was trimmed by 7 bases and the J gene end by 4 bases; junction bases not matched to a gene: 15. The CDR3 covers 16 residues. Here the CDR3 DNA reads TGCAGCGCGTGGGGGATATGGGACAGGATTTACAATGAGCAGTTCTTC. Its translation: CSAWGIWDRIYNEQFF.

This clonotype has just a few counts. This chain connects TRBV20-1 to TRBJ2-7; D is undetermined. Trimming shortened V by 1 base and J by 0 bases, and 7 bases separated the two germline ends. The CDR3 runs to 13 residues. The germline V gene has CDR1 DFQATT and CDR2 SNEGSKA (reference sequence). CDR3 region: CSARVISSYEQYF. The CDR3 nucleotides are TGCAGTGCTAGAGTGATTAGCTCCTACGAGCAGTACTTC.

This clonotype was recorded a few times. This chain uses TRBV7-9 with TRBJ2-3; weak D call: TRBD1 (5 bases). This CDR3 comprises 16 residues. V was trimmed by 2 bases and J by 2 bases, leaving 14 bases between them. The germline CDR1 and CDR2 sequences are SEHNR and FQNEAQ (reference sequence). The CDR3 region has the DNA TGTGCCAGCAGCTTACAGGGCAGGCCCCTCACAGATACGCAGTATTTT. Translating it yields CASSLQGRPLTDTQYF. Looking up the rest from reference TRBV7-9 and TRBJ2-3 gives the full variable domain: DTGVSQNPRHKITKRGQNVTFRCDPISEHNRLYWYRQTLGQGPEFLTYFQNEAQLEKSRLLSDRFSAERPKGSFSTLEIQRTEQGDSAMYLCASSLQGRPLTDTQYFGPGTRLTVL.

This clonotype came up a few times. The V call is TRBV15, the J call TRBJ2-1; D possibly corresponds to TRBD2 (6 bases). V shed 5 bases and J shed 0 bases, with 11 bases lying between them. Germline loops: CDR1 LNHNV, CDR2 YYDKDF (reference sequence). The CDR3 has 15 amino acids. This CDR3 is CATSLGGRSYNEQFF. CDR3 in DNA: TGTGCCACCAGCCTGGGAGGCCGCTCCTACAATGAGCAGTTCTTC.

This clonotype was seen many times. V and J are TRBV7-8 and TRBJ2-7; 7 bases fit TRBD2. Looked up from germline, CDR1 is SGHVS and CDR2 is FQNEAQ. This CDR3 comprises 16 residues. Unmatched junction bases numbered 16, after V lost 2 bases and J lost 9 bases. CDR3: CASSLNLVGGPDWQYF. CDR3 DNA sequence: TGTGCCAGCAGCTTAAATCTAGTGGGAGGGCCTGACTGGCAGTACTTC.

This clonotype was seen only a few times. The chain carries TRBV5-5 and TRBJ2-1; tentative D call: TRBD2 (5 bases). The germline V gene encodes CDR1 SGHKS and CDR2 YYEKEE (reference sequence). The CDR3 extends over 15 amino acids. With 2 bases removed from V and 1 base from J, the gap between germline ends came to 10 bases. CDR3: CASSLGSGSYNEQFF. Here the CDR3 DNA reads TGTGCCAGCAGCTTAGGGAGTGGTTCCTACAATGAGCAGTTCTTC.

This clonotype turned up a few times. This chain links TRBV27 with TRBJ2-7; the D call may be TRBD1 or TRBD2 (5 bases each). Trimming took off 4 bases at V and 3 bases at J, with 13 bases between the two ends. The CDR3 is made up of 14 amino acids. The germline gives CDR1 MNHEY, CDR2 SMNVEV (reference sequence). Written as DNA, the CDR3 is TGTGCCAGCAGTTGGGGGAGTTCGAACTACGAGCAGTACTTC. It encodes CASSWGSSNYEQYF.

The J gene is TRBJ2-5, the V gene TRBV7-2; possible D gene TRBD2, 6 bases. V was pared by 1 base and J by 4 bases, with 13 bases between. Germline CDR1 is SGHTA and CDR2 is FQGNSA. The CDR3 contains 15 residues. CDR3 coding DNA: TGTGCCAGCAGCTTAGAAGCTAGCGTGCGAGAGACCCAGTACTTC. Protein sequence: CASSLEASVRETQYF.

CDR3 residues: CASSLERVGEQYF. CDR3 DNA sequence: TGTGCCAGCAGCTTGGAGAGGGTGGGCGAGCAGTACTTC. The chain couples TRBV5-5 to TRBJ2-7; possible D gene TRBD2, 5 bases. The CDR3 totals 13 residues. Trimming stripped 0 bases from V and 6 bases from J, with 10 bases between. Germline V CDR1 and CDR2: SGHKS, YYEKEE (reference sequence).

This chain links TRBV20-1 with TRBJ2-1; TRBD2 aligns across 8 bases. V gave up 3 bases and J gave up 0 bases; unmatched junction bases: 7. The CDR3 consists of 16 residues. CDR1 is DFQATT and CDR2 is SNEGSKA in the germline V gene (reference sequence). CDR3 in amino acids: CSASSLGRVSYNEQFF. CDR3 coding DNA: TGCAGTGCTAGTTCCCTCGGGAGGGTCTCCTACAATGAGCAGTTCTTC.

This clonotype occurred once. The chain uses TRBV27 and TRBJ1-1; no clear D. Trimming took off 4 bases at V and 3 bases at J, with 9 bases between the two ends. Germline CDR1 is MNHEY and CDR2 is SMNVEV (reference sequence). CDR3 length equals 13 residues. This CDR3 reads CASSWGWDTEAFF. The CDR3 DNA is TGTGCCAGCAGTTGGGGTTGGGACACTGAAGCTTTCTTT.

The genes are TRBV12-3 or TRBV12-4 and TRBJ2-7; D might be TRBD2 (5 bases). Between the trimmed V and J ends, which lost 6 bases and 2 bases, there was a span of 23 bases. The CDR3 is 17 residues long. In DNA, the CDR3 is TGTGCCAGCAGCCCCCGGCCTCGGGAAACTAGGACCTACGAGCAGTACTTC. Translation: CASSPRPRETRTYEQYF.

The rearrangement joins TRBV7-8 to TRBJ2-1; 10 bases agree with TRBD2. This CDR3 region has 16 residues. V shed 2 bases, J shed 8 bases, and the junction held 9 bases outside the gene matches. The V gene's germline CDR1 is SGHVS and CDR2 FQNEAQ. CDR3 bases: TGTGCCAGCAGCTTAAGCTCGCTAGCGGGAGAAGATGAGCAGTTCTTC. Translation gives CASSLSSLAGEDEQFF.

CDR3 sequence: CATSEDTGTYEQYF. DNA for the CDR3: TGTGCCACCAGTGAAGATACAGGGACCTACGAGCAGTACTTC. The chain is built from TRBV24-1 and TRBJ2-7; D perhaps matches TRBD1 (6 bases). The CDR3 spans 14 residues. Germline V lookup: CDR1 KGHDR, CDR2 SFDVKD. V was clipped by 4 bases and J by 2 bases, with 11 bases between them.